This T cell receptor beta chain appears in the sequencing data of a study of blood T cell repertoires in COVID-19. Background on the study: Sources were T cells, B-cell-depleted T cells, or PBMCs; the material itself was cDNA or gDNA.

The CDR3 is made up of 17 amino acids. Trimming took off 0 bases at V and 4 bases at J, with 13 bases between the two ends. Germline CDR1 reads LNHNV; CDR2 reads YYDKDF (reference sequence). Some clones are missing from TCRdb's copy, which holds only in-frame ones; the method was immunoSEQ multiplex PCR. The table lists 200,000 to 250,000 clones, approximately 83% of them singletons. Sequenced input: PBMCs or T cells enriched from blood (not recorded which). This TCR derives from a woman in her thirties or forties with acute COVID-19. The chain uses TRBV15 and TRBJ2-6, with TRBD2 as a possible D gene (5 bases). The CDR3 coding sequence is TGTGCCACCAGCAGAGAGAGGGCCCTCTCAGGGGCCAACGTCCTGACTTTC. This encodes CATSRERALSGANVLTF.